The clone carrying this TCR beta chain was recorded many times. Germline assignment: CDR1 MNHEY and CDR2 SVGEGT. The CDR3 has 14 amino acids. V was clipped by 8 bases and J by 6 bases; unmatched bases: 8. Semi-nested PCR with Nested Universal Primer A followed constant-region reverse priming of full-length variable regions. Using its own MiXCR run on the 5' RACE reads, TCRdb lists one record per CDR3 protein. The top ten clones hold 2% to 2.5% of a sample with tens of thousands of distinct CDR3 sequences, about 25% of them seen once. Tregs were sorted as CD4+CD25+CD127-/low cells. This clonotype was obtained from a female donor with breast cancer. The V call is TRBV6-2 or TRBV6-3, the J call TRBJ2-3, with 10 bases matching TRBD2. Sequences were obtained from tumor-infiltrating Tregs sorted from the breast tumor. CDR3 sequence: CASGGSGRGDTQYF. The CDR3 DNA follows: TGTGCCAGCGGCGGGAGCGGGAGGGGTGATACGCAGTATTTT.